The 9 T cell receptor beta chains presented below share a single source sample, sequenced in a study of cytotoxic CD8 clonotypes in ibrutinib-treated CLL. Only in-frame clones appear in the TCRdb table, and some are missing; sequencing was by immunoSEQ multiplex PCR. Of tens of thousands of clones listed, around 53% are singletons. The material sequenced was PBMCs, taken before ibrutinib treatment. Receptors originate from a human donor with chronic lymphocytic leukemia.

The chain uses TRBV9 and TRBJ1-2; 7 nucleotides match TRBD1. CDR1 SGDLS and CDR2 YYNGEE come from the germline V gene. This CDR3 has 15 residues. J was trimmed by 3 bases and V by 0 bases; bases with no gene match: 5. The CDR3: CASSVEGTDYYGYTF. DNA for the CDR3: TGTGCCAGCAGCGTAGAAGGGACAGACTACTATGGCTACACCTTC. The variable domain in full, completed from reference TRBV9 and TRBJ1-2, reads DSGVTQTPKHLITATGQRVTLRCSPRSGDLSVYWYQQSLDQGLQFLIQYYNGEERAKGNILERFSAQQFPDLHSELNLSSLELGDSALYFCASSVEGTDYYGYTFGSGTRLTVV.

This clone showed up just a few times. The chain joins TRBV7-2 to TRBJ2-7; D may match TRBD1 or TRBD2 (5 bases each). Germline-derived CDR1 and CDR2 are SGHTA and FQGNSA. Trimming removed 5 bases from V and 5 bases from J, with 19 bases in between. The CDR3 is made up of 15 amino acids. The CDR3 sequence is CASSRGRGFAHEQYF. As DNA, the CDR3 is TGTGCCAGCAGCCGCGGTCGGGGCTTTGCCCACGAGCAGTACTTC.

The rearrangement links TRBV5-4 to TRBJ1-2; TRBD1 aligns across 7 bases. Germline V gives CDR1 SGHNT, CDR2 YYREEE (reference sequence). The CDR3 spans 18 residues. Losses at the gene ends were 2 bases for V and 2 bases for J; bases not matched to a gene: 15. The CDR3 spells CASSLLPGQFLINYGYTF. The CDR3 nucleotides read TGTGCCAGCAGCTTACTACCGGGACAGTTTCTCATCAACTATGGCTACACCTTC.

The chain links TRBV6-1 to TRBJ1-2; TRBD1 is a possible D gene (5 bases). The V end was cut by 6 bases, the J end by 6 bases, with 17 bases between. The CDR3 is made up of 14 amino acids. The germline V gene has CDR1 MNHNS and CDR2 SASEGT. CDR3 DNA: TGTGCCAGCAGCCGCAAGGGGCAGGGCCATGGCTACACCTTC. It codes for CASSRKGQGHGYTF.

The V call is TRBV4-1, the J call TRBJ1-1; D remains unclear. This CDR3 region has 15 residues. The V and J ends lost 1 base and 1 base respectively, with 10 bases between them. From germline, CDR1 is MGHRA and CDR2 YSYEKL. The CDR3 sequence is CASSQVDWGNTEAFF. CDR3 coding DNA: TGCGCCAGCAGCCAAGTGGACTGGGGGAACACTGAAGCTTTCTTT.

This clone was counted between two and nine times. The chain carries TRBV4-2 and TRBJ2-5; 7 bases are shared with TRBD2. Germline V CDR1 and CDR2: LGHNA, YNFKEQ. Trimming removed 0 bases from V and 5 bases from J; junction bases left unmatched: 6. The CDR3 runs to 15 residues. The CDR3 region is CASSQDLAGEETQYF. The CDR3, as DNA: TGTGCCAGCAGCCAAGATCTGGCGGGGGAGGAGACCCAGTACTTC.

The chain couples TRBV7-9 to TRBJ2-7; TRBD1 matches at 7 bases. Losses at the gene ends were 0 bases for V and 3 bases for J; bases not matched to a gene: 8. Germline values: CDR1 SEHNR, CDR2 FQNEAQ (reference sequence). The CDR3 sequence is 16 residues long. CDR3 bases: TGTGCCAGCAGCTTAGCGCCCGGGACAGAGATCTACGAGCAGTACTTC. Protein product: CASSLAPGTEIYEQYF.

The CDR3 bases are TGTGCCAGCAGGGTGGACAGGGGCAGTGGAAACACCATATATTTT. Protein sequence: CASRVDRGSGNTIYF. This chain links TRBV2 with TRBJ1-3; TRBD1 matches 9 bases. The length of the CDR3 is 15 residues. V lost 6 bases and J lost 3; bases outside the gene matches: 6. Germline V lookup: CDR1 SNHLY, CDR2 FYNNEI.

In its sample, this clone was seen a few times. The genes are TRBV29-1 and TRBJ1-1; 10 bases are shared with TRBD1. CDR3 length: 13 residues. Germline V gene lookup returns CDR1 SQVTM and CDR2 ANQGSEA. V shed 3 bases and J 4 bases; nucleotides not matched to a gene: 2. This CDR3 reads CSVDDRGPTEAFF. The CDR3, as DNA: TGCAGCGTTGACGACAGGGGGCCCACTGAAGCTTTCTTT.